This T cell receptor beta chain was captured in a study of shared clonotypes between healthy human individuals. About this clone itself: What it recognizes is unknown.

CDR1 MDHEN and CDR2 SYDVKM come from the germline V gene. CDR3 size: 14 residues. Trimming shortened V by 3 bases and J by 5 bases, and 13 bases separated the two germline ends. Whole-study results and caveats: The authors sampled blood alone, and tissue repertoires likely differ. Memory subsets generally showed smaller estimated richness than naive subsets did. It was the few donors that limited the genetic and exposure-history diversity represented.

Libraries were prepared by immunoSEQ multiplex PCR; TCRdb keeps only in-frame clonotypes and omits some of them. The sample has some 2,500,000 clones, roughly 92% seen once; the top ten hold 0.3% to 0.45%. This clonotype was obtained from a man aged 18 to 30 in good health. Some clones in this sample may be carry-over from other donors' samples. This chain joins TRBV28 and TRBJ1-2; D is perhaps TRBD1 (5 bases). The sequencing sample was made of naive CD4+ T cells from PBMCs. Subset meaning: CD45RA+ positively selected. DNA for the CDR3: TGTGCCAGCAGTTTGGGGCGGCTGGGGTATGGCTACACCTTC. This gives the protein CASSLGRLGYGYTF.